This record concerns one T cell receptor beta chain sequence. This record comes from a study of blood T cell repertoires in COVID-19. This CDR3 region has 16 residues. V was trimmed by 5 bases and J by 6 bases, leaving 23 bases between them. The germline V gene has CDR1 MNHEY and CDR2 SMNVEV (reference sequence). Sequenced by immunoSEQ multiplex PCR; TCRdb stores in-frame clones only, minus some. This table has around 340,000 clones, roughly 90% appearing once. The specimen was peripheral blood. The receptor was isolated from an older woman with COVID-19, enrolled during active disease. The chain joins TRBV27 to TRBJ2-7; D gene ambiguous. This CDR3 reads CASSHPVNLGPGEQYF. DNA for the CDR3: TGTGCCAGCAGTCACCCAGTAAACCTTGGGCCAGGCGAGCAGTACTTC.